This entry features one T cell receptor (beta chain) sequence. This clone's antigen is unknown. No clone much larger than this one lies a single base away; base qualities are absent. The CDR3 goes from the cysteine to the phenylalanine over 15 residues. Solely the CDR3 DNA is kept, with 45 bases framed from the first base. V ends up 6 bases short and J 6 bases short, with an unmatched junction base count of 10. Based on the germline V gene, the CDR1 and CDR2 sequences are MDHEN and SYDVKM. The data were obtained in a study of T cell responses to AZD1222 COVID-19 vaccine (dated by TCRdb to the early 2020s). With regard to the full study: Because spike-specific TCR depth and breadth did not differ between the two schedules, AZD1222 recipients who got a second dose at roughly 4 weeks were pooled with those who got a second dose at roughly 12 weeks. A total of about 230 trial participants underwent TCR sequencing, of whom nearly 210 received two doses of AZD1222 and some 25 received two doses of the MenACWY control vaccine. Trial participants were enrolled by age into subgroups of 18-55, 56-69 and 70-plus years, and around 150, 28 and 57 TCR-sequenced participants, respectively, were included in these subgroups.

The time point label for this specimen denotes: baseline before first vaccination. Vaccinee samples came from UK trials COV001 and COV002, including a single-blind randomized controlled phase 2/3 trial of AZD1222 (ChAdOx1 nCoV-19) in healthy adults. Trial participant PBMC samples were collected at day 0 and day 28 after the second dose for TCRbeta chain sequencing. What the authors observed across the whole study: Only a handful of AZD1222 recipients were SARS-CoV-2 seropositive at baseline, limiting conclusions about previously exposed vaccinees. No day 14 peak-response samples were available, so repertoires were characterized only after the peak T cell response. The 56-69-year group was small, and its depth increase did not reach significance, likely because of low power. Participants were mostly white British and included more females than males, and it was suggested by the authors that clonal diversity may have been underestimated. Vaccine-associated CD4 TCRs spanned the whole spike protein, with dominant responses in regions 160-218 and 743-854. After two AZD1222 doses, both the breadth and the depth of spike-specific TCRs were significantly higher than at day 0 and than in MenACWY recipients. Nearly half of unique spike-specific TCRs reportedly recognized epitopes outside regions mutated in the B.1.351 and B.1.1.7 variants.

The CDR3 regions of human TCRbeta chains were analyzed by immunosequencing. Regarding the original processing steps: TCRs in the repertoires were matched against a reference library of SARS-CoV-2-specific TCRs that had been generated with the MIRA antigen-specificity platform. Breadth was defined as the fraction of unique TCRs that were SARS-CoV-2-associated. Depth was defined as the fraction of total T cells that were SARS-CoV-2-associated. Using the MIRA data, each spike-specific TCR was mapped to the spike region that the TCR reacts to and placed in a CD4 or CD8 class. Log10-transformed breadth and depth values were compared by one-way ANOVA with Sidak's multiple comparisons tests. TCRdb re-hosts the immuneACCESS table, in-frame sequences only. Its copies lack some clones; in the studies checked, an unresolved V gene accounts for under half of them, and the cause for the rest is not known. Clone size and the V and J calls come from that table; the DNA yielded D and trimming. The sample table lists approximately 100,000 clones, 70% to 90% of them with a count of one. The top ten clones comprise 15% to 20% of the sample.

The chain joins TRBV28 to TRBJ2-3; 9 bases in the middle match TRBD2. Here the sequenced sample was peripheral blood, taken on day 0 of AZD1222 vaccination. The sequence was collected from an adult in good health. The CDR3 reads as follows: CASSWRLAGTDTQYF. The DNA sequence is given as TGTGCCAGCAGCTGGAGGCTAGCGGGAACCGATACGCAGTATTTT.